A selection of T cell receptor beta chains follows, all from one sample in a study of T cells in Graves' hyperthyroidism and ophthalmopathy. TCRdb processed the multiplex PCR reads anew with MiXCR; each CDR3 protein has one entry. The profile covers 500,000 to 750,000 distinct CDR3 sequences, with about 14% appearing a single time and roughly 7.1% taken by the ten largest. The specimen sequenced was blood. Receptors were obtained from a woman younger than 30 with Graves' ophthalmopathy. The CDR3 runs from the conserved cysteine through the conserved F or W. The D gene is left open where the match is weak. Clone size is stated in some rows and not others, as once, few, many or a class when expanded.

d_call j_call clone_size v_call cdr3_length cdr3_nt cdr3_aa
TRBD1 TRBJ1-6 many TRBV3-1 14 TGTGCCAGCAATACGGGACAGGCTAATTCACCCCTCCACTTT CASNTGQANSPLHF
. TRBJ2-1 many TRBV7-2 15 TGTGCCAGCAGCCCGAGGGGGATCCCCAACAATGAGCAGTTCTTC CASSPRGIPNNEQFF
. TRBJ2-6 many TRBV7-3 17 TGTGCCAGCAGCTCCCCGACAGGATCGACTGGGGCCAACGTCCTGACTTTC CASSSPTGSTGANVLTF
. TRBJ2-1 . TRBV9 14 TGTGCCAGCAGCGCCCGAGGGTCCTACAATGAGCAGTTCTTC CASSARGSYNEQFF
. TRBJ2-2 many TRBV3-1 15 TGTGCCAGCAGCCAGAGGCGGGCGAACACCGGGGAGCTGTTTTTT CASSQRRANTGELFF
. TRBJ2-1 many TRBV18 10 TGTGCCAGCAGCAGGGTTGAGCAGTTCTTC CASSRVEQFF
. TRBJ2-7 . TRBV18 15 TGTGCCAGCTCACCGCCGGGGGCAAAGGCCTACGAGCAGTACTTC CASSPPGAKAYEQYF
. TRBJ2-2 . TRBV7-3 14 TGTGCCAGCAGCTTATTAGGCCCCGCCGGGGAGCTGTTTTTT CASSLLGPAGELFF
TRBD1 TRBJ2-4 once TRBV9 16 TGTGCCAGCACCGAGGGACAGGGACTAGCCAAAAACATTCAGTACTTC CASTEGQGLAKNIQYF
. TRBJ1-4 many TRBV18 13 TGTGCCAGCTCACCACGCCAAAATGAAAAACTGTTTTTT CASSPRQNEKLFF
. TRBJ1-1 once TRBV18 14 TGTGCCAGCTCACACACAGGCCGAGGGACTGAAGCTTTCTTT CASSHTGRGTEAFF
. TRBJ2-7 . TRBV30 14 TGTGCCTGGAGTGAGGGGACGGCGCCCTACGAGCAGTACTTC CAWSEGTAPYEQYF
TRBD2 TRBJ2-3 . TRBV2 17 TGTGCCAGCAGTTACACTAGCGGGATGTGGGACACAGATACGCAGTATTTT CASSYTSGMWDTDTQYF
. TRBJ2-1 few TRBV9 15 TGTGCCAGCAGCCGTACAGGGGGGGACTACAATGAGCAGTTCTTC CASSRTGGDYNEQFF
. TRBJ1-4 . TRBV19 15 TGTGCCAGTAGCTCGACAGGAAGCTTTAATGAAAAACTGTTTTTT CASSSTGSFNEKLFF
. TRBJ1-3 once TRBV2 15 TGTGCCAGCAGCCTACAGAGAACCTCTGGAAACACCATATATTTT CASSLQRTSGNTIYF
. TRBJ2-1 many TRBV6-5 15 TGTGCCAGCAGTTACTCTAGCCGTCCCTACAATGAGCAGTTCTTC CASSYSSRPYNEQFF
TRBD1 TRBJ1-5 few TRBV6-2/TRBV6-3 15 TGTGCCAGCAGTTATCACGGGACAGAGTATCAGCCCCAGCATTTT CASSYHGTEYQPQHF
. TRBJ2-5 few TRBV3-1 13 TGTGCCAGCAGCCAAAGTGTCCCGGAAACCCAGTACTTC CASSQSVPETQYF
TRBD2 TRBJ2-7 many TRBV6-1 16 TGTGCCAGCAGTGCTACGGGACTAGCGGGAGAATACGAGCAGTACTTC CASSATGLAGEYEQYF
TRBD2 TRBJ2-7 few TRBV4-2 16 TGTGCCAGCAGCCAAGCCGGGACTAGCGGCTCCTACGAGCAGTACTTC CASSQAGTSGSYEQYF
. TRBJ2-3 many TRBV5-1 17 TGCGCCAGCAGCCGGAGAATCTTTCAGGCGGACACAGATACGCAGTATTTT CASSRRIFQADTDTQYF
TRBD1 TRBJ1-1 many TRBV29-1 14 TGCAGCGTTGAAGAGGACAGGCCGAACACTGAAGCTTTCTTT CSVEEDRPNTEAFF
. TRBJ2-1 . TRBV5-5 15 TGTGCCAGCAGCTTGCGGTTGGTTATCTACAATGAGCAGTTCTTC CASSLRLVIYNEQFF
. TRBJ1-5 many TRBV28 17 TGTGCCAGCAGTTTATACCCCTCCGACAGTGGCAATCAGCCCCAGCATTTT CASSLYPSDSGNQPQHF
. TRBJ1-1 many TRBV11-2 13 TGTGCCACCCAGGTCCGGCAAGACACTGAAGCTTTCTTT CATQVRQDTEAFF
. TRBJ1-2 many TRBV7-2 21 TGTGCCAGCAGCTTAACGGGGGCGCCGGCGAGCATCGGGGGCATGGGCTATGGCTACACCTTC CASSLTGAPASIGGMGYGYTF
TRBD1 TRBJ2-7 . TRBV5-4 15 TGTGCCAGCAGCTTCTCGGGACAGGGGGACTACGAGCAGTACTTC CASSFSGQGDYEQYF
. TRBJ2-1 many TRBV30 11 TGTGCCTGGAGCGCAGAAAATGAGCAGTTCTTC CAWSAENEQFF
TRBD1 TRBJ2-6 few TRBV7-8 18 TGTGCCAGCAGCTTAGAGGGGACAGGGAGCTCTGGGGCCAACGTCCTGACTTTC CASSLEGTGSSGANVLTF